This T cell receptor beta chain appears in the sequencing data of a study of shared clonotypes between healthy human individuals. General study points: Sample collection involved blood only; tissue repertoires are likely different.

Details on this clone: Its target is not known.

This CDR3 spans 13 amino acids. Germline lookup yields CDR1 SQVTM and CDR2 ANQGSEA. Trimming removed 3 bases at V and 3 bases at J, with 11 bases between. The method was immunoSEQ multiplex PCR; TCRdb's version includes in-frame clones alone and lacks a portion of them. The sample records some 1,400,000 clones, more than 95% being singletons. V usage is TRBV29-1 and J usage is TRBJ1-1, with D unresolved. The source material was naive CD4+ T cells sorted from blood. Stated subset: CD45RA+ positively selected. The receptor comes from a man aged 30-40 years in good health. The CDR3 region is CSVEKLPDTEAFF. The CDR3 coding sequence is TGCAGCGTTGAGAAACTACCCGACACTGAAGCTTTCTTT.